The present entry profiles one T cell receptor beta chain with its context. This record comes from a study of blood T cell repertoires in COVID-19. The overall study: Sample material is recorded as cDNA or gDNA derived from T cells, B-cell-depleted T cells, or PBMCs.

Germline V gene sequence: CDR1 SGHAT, CDR2 FQNNGV. CDR3 length equals 14 residues. Trimming cost V 2 bases and J 7 bases, with 11 bases left between them. Data came from immunoSEQ multiplex PCR; TCRdb stores just in-frame clones and leaves some out. The data contain 150,000 to 200,000 clones, approximately 83% of them singletons. V and J are TRBV11-2 and TRBJ1-4; D may be TRBD1 (6 bases). This TCR was recovered from a human donor in a cohort sampled during active COVID-19. Input material: peripheral blood. CDR3 in amino acids: CASSLRGAGEKLFF. The CDR3, as DNA: TGTGCCAGCAGCTTACGGGGGGCCGGTGAAAAACTGTTTTTT.